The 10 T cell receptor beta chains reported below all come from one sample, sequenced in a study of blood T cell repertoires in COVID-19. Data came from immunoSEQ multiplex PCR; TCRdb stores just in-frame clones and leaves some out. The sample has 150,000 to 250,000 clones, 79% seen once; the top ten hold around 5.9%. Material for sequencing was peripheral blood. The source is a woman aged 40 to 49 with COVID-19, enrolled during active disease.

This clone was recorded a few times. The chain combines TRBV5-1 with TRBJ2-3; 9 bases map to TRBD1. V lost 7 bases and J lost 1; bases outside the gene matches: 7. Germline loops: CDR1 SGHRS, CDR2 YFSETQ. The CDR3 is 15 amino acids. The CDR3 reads CASSRTGDGTDTQYF. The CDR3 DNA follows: TGCGCCAGCTCCCGGACAGGGGACGGCACAGATACGCAGTATTTT.

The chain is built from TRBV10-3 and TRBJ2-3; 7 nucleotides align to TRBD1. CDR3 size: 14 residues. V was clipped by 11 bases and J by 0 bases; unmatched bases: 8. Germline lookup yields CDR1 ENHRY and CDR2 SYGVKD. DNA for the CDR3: TGTGCCGTACGCCGGGACAGCAGCACAGATACGCAGTATTTT. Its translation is CAVRRDSSTDTQYF.

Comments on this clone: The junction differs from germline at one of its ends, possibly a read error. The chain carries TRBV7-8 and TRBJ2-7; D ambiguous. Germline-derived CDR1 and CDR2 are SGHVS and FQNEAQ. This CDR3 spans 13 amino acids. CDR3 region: CASSPPNLYQQYF. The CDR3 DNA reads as TGTGCCAGCAGCCCACCTAACCTCTACCAGCAGTACTTC. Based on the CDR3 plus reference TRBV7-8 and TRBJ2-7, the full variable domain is GAGVSQSPRYKVAKRGQDVALRCDPISGHVSLFWYQQALGQGPEFLTYFQNEAQLDKSGLPSDRFFAERPEGSVSTLKIQRTQQEDSAVYLCASSPPNLYQQYFGPGTRLTVT.

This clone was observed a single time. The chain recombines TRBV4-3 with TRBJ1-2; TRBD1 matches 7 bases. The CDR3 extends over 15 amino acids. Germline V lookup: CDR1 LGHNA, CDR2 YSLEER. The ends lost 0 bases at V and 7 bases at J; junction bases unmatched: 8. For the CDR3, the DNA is TGCGCCAGCAGCCAAGATATCAGGACAGGAGGTGGCTACACCTTC. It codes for CASSQDIRTGGGYTF.

The CDR3 DNA is TGTGCCAGCAGCCAAGCGAATGAGCAGTTCTTC. Encoded protein: CASSQANEQFF. This chain links TRBV3-1 (or the pseudogene TRBV3-2) with TRBJ2-1; no definite D call. V was clipped by 1 base and J by 7 bases, with 2 bases between them. CDR1 and CDR2 from the germline V gene are LGHDT and YNNKEL (reference sequence). The CDR3 extends over 11 amino acids.

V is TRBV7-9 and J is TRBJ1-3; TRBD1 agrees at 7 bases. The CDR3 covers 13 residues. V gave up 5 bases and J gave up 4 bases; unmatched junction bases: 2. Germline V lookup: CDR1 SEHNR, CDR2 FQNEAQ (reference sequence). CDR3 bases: TGTGCCAGCAGCCACAGGGGAGGAAACACCATATATTTT. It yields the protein CASSHRGGNTIYF.

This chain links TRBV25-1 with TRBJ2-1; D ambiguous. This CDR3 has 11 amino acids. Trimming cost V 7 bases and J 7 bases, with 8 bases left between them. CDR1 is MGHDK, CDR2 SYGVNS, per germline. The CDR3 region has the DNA TGTGCCAGCACCCCATTGAATGAGCAGTTCTTC. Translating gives CASTPLNEQFF.

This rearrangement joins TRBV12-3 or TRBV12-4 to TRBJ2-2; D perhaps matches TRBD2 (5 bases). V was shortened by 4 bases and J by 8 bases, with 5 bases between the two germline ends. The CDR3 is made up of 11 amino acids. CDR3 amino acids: CASSSGGELFF. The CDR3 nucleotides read TGTGCCAGCAGTTCGGGGGGGGAGCTGTTTTTT.

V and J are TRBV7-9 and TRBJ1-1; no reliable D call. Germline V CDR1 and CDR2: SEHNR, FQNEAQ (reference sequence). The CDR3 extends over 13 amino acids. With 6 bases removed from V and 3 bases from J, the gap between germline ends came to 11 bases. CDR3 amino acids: CASSLSFHTEAFF. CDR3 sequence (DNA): TGTGCCAGCAGTCTCTCGTTTCACACTGAAGCTTTCTTT.

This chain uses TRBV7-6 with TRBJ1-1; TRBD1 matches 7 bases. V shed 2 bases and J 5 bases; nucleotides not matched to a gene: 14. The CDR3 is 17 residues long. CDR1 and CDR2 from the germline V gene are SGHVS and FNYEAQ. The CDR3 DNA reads TGTGCCAGCAGCTTAAGTTATACAGGGGTGGAGAGGACTGAAGCTTTCTTT. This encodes CASSLSYTGVERTEAFF.